The sample holds a few counts of the clone carrying this T cell receptor beta chain. Its antigen remains unidentified. This sample is part of a study of shared clonotypes between healthy human individuals. Overall study context: Three men and a couple of women, aged 18 to 49, were donors. Study conclusions and caveats: Naive subsets typically showed greater estimated richness than memory subsets.

CDR3 size: 16 residues. Trimming stripped 1 base from V and 3 bases from J, with 16 bases between. In germline, CDR1 is MNHNS, CDR2 SASEGT. At a deep level, the assay was run. Data came from immunoSEQ multiplex PCR; TCRdb stores just in-frame clones and leaves some out. The profile covers approximately 500,000 clones, with 90% to 96% appearing a single time and less than 0.06% taken by the ten largest. This receptor was obtained from a woman aged 30 to 39 in good health. The sequenced sample was naive CD4+ T cells sorted from blood. Subset defined: CD45RA+ positively selected. V is TRBV6-1 and J is TRBJ2-7, with D possibly matching TRBD1 (6 bases). In DNA, the CDR3 is TGTGCCAGCAGTGAAGGACAGGTCGGGGAAGGCTACGAGCAGTACTTC. Translating gives CASSEGQVGEGYEQYF.